The source of this T cell receptor (beta chain) is a study of Graves' ophthalmopathy and Graves' hyperthyroidism. Only newly diagnosed hyperthyroidism patients aged 18 to 65, with under 2 months' duration, were enrolled. Diagnosis was based on clinical symptoms, serum thyroxine, TRAb, thyroid ultrasound and orbital computed tomography. V gave up 5 bases and J gave up 7 bases, with 14 bases separating them. The CDR3 length is 13 residues. CDR1 is SNHLY and CDR2 is FYNNEI in the germline V gene. Beta-chain TCR CDR3 regions were amplified from RNA transcripts. Second-round multiplex PCR followed a first-round RT-PCR using HTBI primers. One entry per CDR3 protein, called by TCRdb with MiXCR from the multiplex PCR reads. Among over a million distinct CDR3 sequences, about two fifths were seen once, and the ten largest hold over 8.5%.

The TCR originated in an adult man with Graves' hyperthyroidism. The sample comprised peripheral blood or thyroid tissue (not recorded which). The chain recombines TRBV2 with TRBJ1-2; D call uncertain. CDR3 DNA: TGTGCCAGCAGTTCACTATCTGTGGGTGGCTACACCTTC. It encodes CASSSLSVGGYTF.